These 5 T cell receptor beta chains came from one sample sequenced in a study of tissue T cells after allogeneic stem cell transplantation. Some clones are missing from TCRdb's copy, which holds only in-frame ones; the method was immunoSEQ multiplex PCR. Among fewer than 9,500 clones, around 72% were seen once, and the ten largest hold about 14%. The sample consisted of skin, taken at autopsy. These receptors were taken from an older male patient with steroid-refractory graft-versus-host disease after an allogeneic stem cell transplant. These T cells may partly come from the graft donor.

The chain joins TRBV27 to TRBJ2-5; TRBD1 matches at 8 bases. Unmatched junction bases numbered 2, after V lost 5 bases and J lost 3 bases. This CDR3 is built from 13 residues. Germline-derived CDR1 and CDR2 are MNHEY and SMNVEV (reference sequence). The CDR3 is CASSPTGEETQYF. CDR3 in DNA: TGTGCCAGCAGTCCGACAGGGGAAGAGACCCAGTACTTC.

V and J are TRBV5-1 and TRBJ2-7; D assignment may be TRBD1 or TRBD2 (5 bases each). The germline CDR1 and CDR2 sequences are SGHRS and YFSETQ. This CDR3 region has 13 residues. V dropped 4 bases and J dropped 7 bases, with 15 bases sitting between them. CDR3 residues: CASSRDLGSEQYF. The CDR3 DNA follows: TGCGCCAGCAGCCGGGACCTAGGATCTGAGCAGTACTTC.

This clone qualifies as large. The chain carries TRBV2 and TRBJ2-7, with TRBD1 matching 8 bases. Per germline, CDR1 SNHLY and CDR2 FYNNEI. With 10 bases clipped from V and 7 bases from J, the junction kept 9 bases outside the gene matches. The CDR3 runs 12 residues. The CDR3: CATGTGPSEQYF. As DNA, the CDR3 is TGTGCCACCGGGACAGGCCCGTCAGAGCAGTACTTC.

This clone was found a few times. This chain links TRBV9 with TRBJ1-1; D gene uncertain. In germline, CDR1 is SGDLS, CDR2 YYNGEE. This CDR3 has 13 amino acids. Trimming left V 2 bases short and J 4 bases short, with 9 bases between. CDR3 bases: TGTGCCAGCAGCGTGTCTTCTGGCACTGAAGCTTTCTTT. It encodes CASSVSSGTEAFF.

The DNA for the CDR3 is TGTGCCAGCAGTTTCGACAGCTACAATGAGCAGTTCTTC. It is translated as CASSFDSYNEQFF. The J gene is TRBJ2-1, the V gene TRBV28, with a possible D match to TRBD1 (5 bases). V lost 3 bases to trimming and J lost 3 bases, with 6 bases between them. The germline CDR1 and CDR2 sequences are MDHEN and SYDVKM. The CDR3 extends over 13 amino acids.